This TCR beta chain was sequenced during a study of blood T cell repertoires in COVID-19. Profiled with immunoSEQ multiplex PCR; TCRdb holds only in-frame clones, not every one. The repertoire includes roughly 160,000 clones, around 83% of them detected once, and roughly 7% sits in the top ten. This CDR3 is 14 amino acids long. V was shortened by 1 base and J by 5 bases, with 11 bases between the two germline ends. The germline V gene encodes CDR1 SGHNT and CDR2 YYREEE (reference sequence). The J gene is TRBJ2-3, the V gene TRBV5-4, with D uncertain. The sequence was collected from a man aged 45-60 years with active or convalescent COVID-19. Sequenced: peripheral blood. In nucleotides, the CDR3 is TGTGCCAGCAGCTTGCATACACCTGGAGATACGCAGTATTTT. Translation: CASSLHTPGDTQYF.